This T cell receptor beta chain comes out of a study of tumor and adjacent non-tumor tissue in lung cancer. Study-level findings and limits: Patients with more diverse tumor TCRs had worse survival. Normal lung showed higher cumulative top 100 clone frequency than tumor.

The library came from three nested PCR rounds adapted from ARM-PCR protocols. TCRdb redid the calling of the multiplex PCR reads with MiXCR, one entry per CDR3 protein. Among around 76,000 distinct CDR3 sequences listed, just over 75% were seen once. Notes on this clonotype: Its specificity is unknown. The CDR3 end shows no conserved phenylalanine or tryptophan, and so a read error is likely.

RNA was extracted from bulk tissue without any cell sorting. More than 3 cm separated this lung sample from the edge of the tumor. Between August and November 2014, newly diagnosed, chemotherapy-naive lung cancer patients underwent thoracic surgery in China. The length of the CDR3 is 14 residues. The germline V gene encodes CDR1 MNHNY and CDR2 SVGAGI (reference sequence). The clonotype was recovered from a man in his 70s with non-small cell lung cancer. Sequencing was carried out using distant non-tumor lung tissue. The chain is built from TRBV6-6 and TRBJ1-1, with D hard to call. CDR3 amino acids: CASSLRTENTGAFL. Here the CDR3 DNA reads TGTGCCAGCAGCCTGCGGACGGAGAACACTGGAGCTTTCTTA.